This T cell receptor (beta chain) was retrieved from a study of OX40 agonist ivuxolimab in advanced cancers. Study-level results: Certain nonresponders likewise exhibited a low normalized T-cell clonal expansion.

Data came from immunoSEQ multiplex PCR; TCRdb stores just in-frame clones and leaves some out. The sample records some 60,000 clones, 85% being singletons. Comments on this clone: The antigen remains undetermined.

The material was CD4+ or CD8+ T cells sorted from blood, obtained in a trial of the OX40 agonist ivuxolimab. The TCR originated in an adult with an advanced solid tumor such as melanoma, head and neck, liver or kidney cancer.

The CDR3 spells CASSSRIRGNEQFF. CDR3 nucleotides: TGTGCCAGCAGTTCGAGGATCAGGGGGAATGAGCAGTTCTTC. The genes are TRBV28 and TRBJ2-1, with TRBD1 matching 7 bases. CDR3 length: 14 residues. With V trimmed by 4 bases and J by 7 bases, 7 bases remained unmatched. Per germline, CDR1 MDHEN and CDR2 SYDVKM.